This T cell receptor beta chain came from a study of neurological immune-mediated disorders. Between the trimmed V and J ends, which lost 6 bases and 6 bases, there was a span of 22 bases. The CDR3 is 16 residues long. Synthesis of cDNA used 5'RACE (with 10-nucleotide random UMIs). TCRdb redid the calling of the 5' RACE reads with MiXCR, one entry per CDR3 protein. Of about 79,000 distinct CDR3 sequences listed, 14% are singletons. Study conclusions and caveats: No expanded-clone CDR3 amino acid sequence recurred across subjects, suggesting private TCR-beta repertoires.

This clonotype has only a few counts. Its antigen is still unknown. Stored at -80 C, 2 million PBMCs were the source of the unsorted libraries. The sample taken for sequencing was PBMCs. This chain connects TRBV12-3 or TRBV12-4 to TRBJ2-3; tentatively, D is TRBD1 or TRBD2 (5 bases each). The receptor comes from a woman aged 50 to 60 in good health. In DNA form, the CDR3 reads TGTGCCAGCAGAAGACCGGGACCGGGACGATACGATACGCAGTATTTT. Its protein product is CASRRPGPGRYDTQYF.